This T cell receptor beta chain was obtained from a study of CD8+ T cells in alopecia areata. Turning to the study itself: The drug, oral tofacitinib, was given to treated patients at 5 to 10 mg twice daily. After 6 to 18 months of tofacitinib, follow-up continued 6 months off drug.

cDNA prepared by RNA extraction and subsequent reverse transcription served as the template for sequencing. Clones were read by immunoSEQ multiplex PCR, and TCRdb kept only the in-frame ones, dropping some. The data show fewer than 200,000 clones, around 64% seen once. Concerning this clone: Its target is unknown.

V lost 5 bases, J lost 6 bases, and 10 bases lay in between. The CDR3 loop spans 12 amino acids. Germline V gene sequence: CDR1 SGHVS, CDR2 FQNEAQ. Findings and caveats of the study: Sequenced scalp T cells also include alphabeta T cells resident in normal skin. Relative to normal scalp, lesional scalp, especially alopecia totalis/universalis, showed higher clonality.

The sample here was CD8+ T cells sorted from blood, taken at week 0. The receptor's source is a human donor with alopecia areata. The V call is TRBV7-8, the J call TRBJ1-2; D unclear. The CDR3 region has the DNA TGTGCCAGCAGCCCATCGTCCCATGGCTACACCTTC. It specifies CASSPSSHGYTF.